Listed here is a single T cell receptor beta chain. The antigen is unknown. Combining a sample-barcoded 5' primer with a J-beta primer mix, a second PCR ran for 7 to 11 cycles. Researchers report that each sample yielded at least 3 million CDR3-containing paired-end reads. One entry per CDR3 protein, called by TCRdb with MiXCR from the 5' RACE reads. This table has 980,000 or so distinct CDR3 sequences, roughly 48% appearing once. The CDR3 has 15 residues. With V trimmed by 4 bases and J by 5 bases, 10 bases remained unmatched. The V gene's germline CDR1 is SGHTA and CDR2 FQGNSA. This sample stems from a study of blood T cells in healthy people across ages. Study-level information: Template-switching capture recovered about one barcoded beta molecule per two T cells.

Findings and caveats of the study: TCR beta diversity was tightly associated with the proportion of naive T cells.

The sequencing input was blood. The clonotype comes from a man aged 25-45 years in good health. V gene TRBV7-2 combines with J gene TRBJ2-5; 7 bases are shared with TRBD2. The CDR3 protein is CASSYGVLARETQYF. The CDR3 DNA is TGTGCCAGCAGCTATGGAGTACTAGCGCGGGAGACCCAGTACTTC.